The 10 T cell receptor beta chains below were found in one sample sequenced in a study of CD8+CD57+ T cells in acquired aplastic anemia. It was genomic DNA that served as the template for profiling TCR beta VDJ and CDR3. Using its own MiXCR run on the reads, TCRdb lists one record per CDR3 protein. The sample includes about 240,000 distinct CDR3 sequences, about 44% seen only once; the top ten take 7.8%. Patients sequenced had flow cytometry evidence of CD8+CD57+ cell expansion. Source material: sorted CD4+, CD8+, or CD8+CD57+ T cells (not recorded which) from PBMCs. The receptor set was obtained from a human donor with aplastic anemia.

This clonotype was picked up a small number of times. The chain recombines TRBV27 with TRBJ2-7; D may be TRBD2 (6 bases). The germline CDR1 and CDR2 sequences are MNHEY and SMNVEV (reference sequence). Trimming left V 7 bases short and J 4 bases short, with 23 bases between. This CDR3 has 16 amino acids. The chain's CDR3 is CASTFSWGDGGYEQYF. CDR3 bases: TGTGCCAGCACCTTTTCCTGGGGGGACGGAGGTTACGAGCAGTACTTC.

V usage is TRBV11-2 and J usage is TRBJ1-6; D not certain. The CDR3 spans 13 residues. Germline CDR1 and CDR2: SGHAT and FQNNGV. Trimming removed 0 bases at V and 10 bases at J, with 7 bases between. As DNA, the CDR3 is TGTGCCAGCAGCTTAGAGGCGCAGTCACCCCTCCACTTT. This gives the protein CASSLEAQSPLHF.

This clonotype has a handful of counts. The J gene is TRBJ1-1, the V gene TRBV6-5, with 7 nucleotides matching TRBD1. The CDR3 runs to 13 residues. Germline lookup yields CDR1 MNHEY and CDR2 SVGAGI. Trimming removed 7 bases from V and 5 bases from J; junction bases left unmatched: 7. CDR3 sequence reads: CASNVGGSTEAFF. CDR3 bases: TGTGCCAGCAATGTAGGGGGCTCTACTGAAGCTTTCTTT.

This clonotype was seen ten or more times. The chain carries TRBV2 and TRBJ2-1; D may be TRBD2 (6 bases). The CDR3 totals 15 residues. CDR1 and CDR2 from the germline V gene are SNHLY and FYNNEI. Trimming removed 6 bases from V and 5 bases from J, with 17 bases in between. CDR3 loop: CASREGTGVNNEQFF. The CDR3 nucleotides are TGTGCCAGCAGGGAGGGAACGGGAGTGAACAATGAGCAGTTCTTC.

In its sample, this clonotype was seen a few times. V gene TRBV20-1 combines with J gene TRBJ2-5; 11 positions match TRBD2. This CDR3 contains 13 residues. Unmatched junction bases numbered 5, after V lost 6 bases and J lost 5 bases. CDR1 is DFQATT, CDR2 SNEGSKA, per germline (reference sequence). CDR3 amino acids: CSAPGLAAETQYF. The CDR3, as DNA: TGCAGTGCCCCGGGACTAGCGGCTGAGACCCAGTACTTC.

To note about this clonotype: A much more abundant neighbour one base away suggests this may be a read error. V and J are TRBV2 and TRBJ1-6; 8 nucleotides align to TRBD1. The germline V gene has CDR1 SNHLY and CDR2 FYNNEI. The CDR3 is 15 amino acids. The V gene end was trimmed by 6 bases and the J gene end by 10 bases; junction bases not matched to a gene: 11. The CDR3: CASSSLDRANSPLHF. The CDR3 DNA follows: TGTGCCAGCAGCTCCCTGGACAGGGCGAACTCACCCCTCCACTTT.

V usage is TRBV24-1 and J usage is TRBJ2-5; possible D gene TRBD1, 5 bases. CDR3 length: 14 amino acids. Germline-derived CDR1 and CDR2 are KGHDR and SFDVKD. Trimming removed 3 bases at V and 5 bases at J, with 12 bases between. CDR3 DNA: TGTGCCACCAGTGATACCAGGGTTCGTGAGACCCAGTACTTC. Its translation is CATSDTRVRETQYF.

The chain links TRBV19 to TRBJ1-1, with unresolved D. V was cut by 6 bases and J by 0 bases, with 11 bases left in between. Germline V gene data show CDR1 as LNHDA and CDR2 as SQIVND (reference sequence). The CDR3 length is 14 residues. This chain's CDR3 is CASSISRVNTEAFF. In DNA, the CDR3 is TGTGCCAGTAGCATCTCCCGGGTGAACACTGAAGCTTTCTTT.

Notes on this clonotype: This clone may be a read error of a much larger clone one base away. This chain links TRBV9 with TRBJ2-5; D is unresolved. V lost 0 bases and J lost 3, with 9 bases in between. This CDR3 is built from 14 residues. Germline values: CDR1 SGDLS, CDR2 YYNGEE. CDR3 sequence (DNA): TGTGCCAGCAGCGTAGATTCAATCGAAGAGACCCAGTACTTC. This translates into CASSVDSIEETQYF.

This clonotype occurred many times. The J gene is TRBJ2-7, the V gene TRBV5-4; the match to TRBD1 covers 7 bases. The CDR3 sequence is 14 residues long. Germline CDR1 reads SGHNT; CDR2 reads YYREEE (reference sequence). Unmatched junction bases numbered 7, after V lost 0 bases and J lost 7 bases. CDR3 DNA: TGTGCCAGCAGCTTGGGACAGGGTAGGGAGGAGCAGTACTTC. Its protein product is CASSLGQGREEQYF.